The rows below give T cell receptor beta chains drawn from one sample of a study of T-cell reconstitution after alpha-beta-depleted transplantation in children. From the PCR reads, TCRdb called clonotypes with MiXCR, one entry per CDR3 protein. This sample has 500,000 or so distinct CDR3 sequences; around 10% occur once, and the top ten carry 11% to 15%. The sample in question was PBMCs, mostly from graft donor cells, obtained 180 days after TCRalphabeta/CD19-depleted stem cell transplant. These TCRs come from a female patient aged 2-9 years who had a stem cell transplant for aplastic anemia, so the T cells may come from the graft donor. The CDR3 runs from the conserved cysteine through the conserved F or W. A D gene is named only where the DNA matches it firmly. The listing skips clone size in some rows; elsewhere it reads once, few, many or a size class.

>few|TRBJ2-2|TRBV10-3|TRBD1
CATSPGTGVTGELFF
TGTGCCACCTCCCCCGGGACAGGGGTGACCGGGGAGCTGTTTTTT
>few|TRBJ1-1|TRBV4-3|-
CASSQRASTVVTEAFF
TGCGCCAGCAGCCAACGGGCCTCCACGGTTGTCACTGAAGCTTTCTTT
>once|TRBJ2-2|TRBV12-3/TRBV12-4|-
CASSSGVLNTGELFF
TGTGCCAGCAGTTCGGGAGTTCTCAACACCGGGGAGCTGTTTTTT
>once|TRBJ2-7|TRBV20-1|-
CSAPWPWGNYEQYF
TGCAGTGCTCCTTGGCCCTGGGGGAACTACGAGCAGTACTTC
>many|TRBJ2-7|TRBV12-3/TRBV12-4|-
CASSPQGTLSYEQYF
TGTGCCAGCAGCCCACAGGGAACTCTCTCCTACGAGCAGTACTTC
>few|TRBJ1-4|TRBV29-1|-
CSVGEQINEKLFF
TGCAGCGTTGGGGAACAGATTAATGAAAAACTGTTTTTT
>few|TRBJ2-3|TRBV20-1|TRBD2
CSARDTSGTIDTQYF
TGCAGTGCTAGAGACACTAGCGGGACGATAGATACGCAGTATTTT
>-|TRBJ2-5|TRBV7-9|-
CASTTLQGWETQYF
TGTGCCAGCACTACCCTACAGGGTTGGGAGACCCAGTACTTC
>-|TRBJ1-1|TRBV4-3|TRBD1
CASGPRTGEAFF
TGCGCCAGCGGTCCCCGGACAGGTGAAGCTTTCTTT
>few|TRBJ2-5|TRBV27|-
CASSLEGQGTQYF
TGTGCCAGCAGTTTAGAAGGGCAGGGGACCCAGTACTTC
>-|TRBJ1-5|TRBV25-1|-
CASSESSGNQHF
TGTGCCAGCAGTGAATCCTCGGGTAACCAGCATTTT
>few|TRBJ2-1|TRBV5-1|TRBD2
CASGREGGYNEQFF
TGCGCCAGCGGACGGGAGGGCGGCTACAATGAGCAGTTCTTC
>few|TRBJ1-2|TRBV27|TRBD1
CASSGQGKSQNGYTF
TGTGCCAGCAGCGGACAGGGAAAGAGCCAGAATGGCTACACCTTC
>-|TRBJ2-3|TRBV11-3|TRBD2
CASSLVGTSGRPPDTQYF
TGTGCCAGCAGCTTAGTGGGGACTAGCGGGAGGCCCCCGGATACGCAGTATTTT
>-|TRBJ1-4|TRBV18|TRBD1
CTSSPKAGTGNNEKLFF
TGTACCAGCTCACCCAAAGCCGGGACAGGAAATAATGAAAAACTGTTTTTT
>-|TRBJ1-4|TRBV29-1|-
CSAGSGASSEKLFF
TGCAGCGCAGGGTCGGGGGCTAGTAGTGAAAAACTGTTTTTT
>-|TRBJ1-1|TRBV5-5|TRBD1
CASSWRDSLNTEAFF
TGTGCCAGCAGCTGGAGGGACAGCCTGAACACTGAAGCTTTCTTT
>-|TRBJ2-1|TRBV6-5|-
CASSYPPVGGLRGNEQFF
TGTGCCAGCAGTTATCCCCCGGTCGGGGGGCTCAGAGGTAATGAGCAGTTCTTC
>-|TRBJ1-1|TRBV9|-
CASSDRDTNTEAFF
TGTGCCAGCAGCGACCGGGACACGAACACTGAAGCTTTCTTT
>few|TRBJ1-5|TRBV18|TRBD1
CASSPGRGGQPQHF
TGTGCCAGCTCCCCCGGCAGGGGGGGTCAGCCCCAGCATTTT
>many|TRBJ2-6|TRBV10-3|-
CAISENSGANVLTF
TGTGCCATCAGTGAGAATTCTGGGGCCAACGTCCTGACTTTC
>-|TRBJ2-1|TRBV18|TRBD2
CASSPTLGLAAYNEQFF
TGTGCCAGCTCACCGACTCTGGGACTAGCGGCCTACAATGAGCAGTTCTTC
>-|TRBJ2-3|TRBV10-1|-
CASSESDGNYQADTQYF
TGCGCCAGCAGTGAGTCGGACGGAAACTACCAGGCAGATACGCAGTATTTT
>few|TRBJ2-3|TRBV27|TRBD2
CASSLAGGPGSTQYF
TGTGCCAGCAGTTTGGCGGGAGGGCCCGGGAGTACGCAGTATTTT
>few|TRBJ2-5|TRBV20-1|-
CSARDSRRGGETQYF
TGCAGTGCTAGAGACTCTCGAAGGGGGGGAGAGACCCAGTACTTC
>many|TRBJ2-2|TRBV6-2/TRBV6-3|TRBD2
CASSYSPAGGITGELFF
TGTGCCAGCAGTTACTCACCAGCGGGAGGGATCACCGGGGAGCTGTTTTTT
>-|TRBJ1-1|TRBV7-9|TRBD1
CASSPGGGQEFNTEAFF
TGTGCCAGCAGCCCCGGAGGGGGACAGGAGTTCAACACTGAAGCTTTCTTT
>few|TRBJ1-1|TRBV7-9|-
CASSTTGGTEAFF
TGTGCCAGCAGCACTACTGGGGGGACTGAAGCTTTCTTT
>few|TRBJ1-1|TRBV5-5|-
CASSFPGGGSTEAFF
TGTGCCAGCAGCTTCCCCGGGGGCGGCTCCACTGAAGCTTTCTTT
>-|TRBJ2-1|TRBV7-9|-
CASTGTINEQFF
TGTGCCAGCACCGGGACCATCAATGAGCAGTTCTTC
>many|TRBJ2-7|TRBV14|TRBD1
CASSQTGVPYEQYF
TGTGCCAGCAGTCAGACAGGGGTCCCCTACGAGCAGTACTTC
>-|TRBJ2-3|TRBV7-8|-
CASSLRSRPFTQYF
TGTGCCAGCAGCTTACGGTCCCGCCCGTTTACGCAGTATTTT
>-|TRBJ2-1|TRBV14|-
CASSPSRRNEQFF
TGTGCCAGCAGCCCGTCCCGTCGTAATGAGCAGTTCTTC
>many|TRBJ2-1|TRBV7-6|TRBD2
CASSLPGGRYNEQFF
TGTGCCAGCAGCCTGCCGGGGGGAAGATACAATGAGCAGTTCTTC
>few|TRBJ2-3|TRBV6-5|TRBD2
CASSWNGLAEDTQYF
TGTGCCAGCAGTTGGAACGGACTAGCGGAGGATACGCAGTATTTT
>few|TRBJ1-2|TRBV30|-
CAWSSWWTLRALEYGYTF
TGTGCCTGGAGCTCCTGGTGGACCCTTCGGGCTCTGGAATATGGCTACACCTTC
>-|TRBJ1-6|TRBV18|-
CASSPRPENNSPLHF
TGTGCCAGCTCACCGAGGCCTGAGAACAATTCACCCCTCCACTTT